This T cell receptor (beta chain) was recovered during a study of T cells in Graves' hyperthyroidism and ophthalmopathy. Study-level background: Peripheral blood draws took place at initial diagnosis, ahead of any treatment.

Clinical symptoms, serum thyroxine and TRAb, thyroid ultrasound and orbital computed tomography were used for the diagnoses. Amplified TCR beta CDR3 regions came from RNA transcripts. The TCR CDR3 was amplified in a first-round RT-PCR using the HTBI primer set. One entry per CDR3 protein results from TCRdb running MiXCR on the multiplex PCR reads. The repertoire has approximately 560,000 distinct CDR3 sequences, 15% to 18% of them found once; the top ten carry 6.5% to 8%. The V end was cut by 2 bases, the J end by 9 bases, with 17 bases between. CDR1 and CDR2 (germline): MNHNS, SASEGT. This CDR3 comprises 16 residues.

Sequenced: blood. The receptor was derived from a woman aged 25-40 years with Graves' hyperthyroidism. The chain couples TRBV6-1 to TRBJ1-6, with TRBD1 as a possible D gene (5 bases). CDR3 in DNA: TGTGCCAGCAGTGAATTCGGATGGGGCAGTAGTTCACCCCTCCACTTT. It yields the protein CASSEFGWGSSSPLHF.